Listed below are T cell receptor beta chains from one sample, sequenced in a study of T cells in Graves' hyperthyroidism and ophthalmopathy. TCRdb passed the multiplex PCR reads through MiXCR, listing each CDR3 protein once. Counted here are 250,000 or so distinct CDR3 sequences, 13% to 15% occurring once; the ten biggest clones make up 30%. The specimen sequenced was blood. All receptors come from a woman aged 45 to 65 with Graves' hyperthyroidism that later progressed to Graves' ophthalmopathy. Both conserved end residues are part of each CDR3. The D gene is left open where the match is weak. The size of a clone is reported for some rows only, either as once, few or many, or as a class for expanded clones.

D,J,V,size,CDR3,DNA
TRBD1,TRBJ2-5,TRBV19,few,CASSTGAETQYF,TGTGCCAGTTCGACAGGGGCGGAGACCCAGTACTTC
TRBD1,TRBJ1-3,TRBV19,NA,CASRDRAGNTIYF,TGTGCCAGTAGAGACAGGGCTGGAAACACCATATATTTT
NA,TRBJ1-6,TRBV12-3/TRBV12-4,many,CASSLAGGDLNSPLHF,TGTGCCAGCAGTTTAGCGGGGGGAGATTTAAATTCACCCCTCCACTTT
NA,TRBJ1-3,TRBV7-2,few,CASSPSGGRVGNTIYF,TGTGCCAGCAGCCCTTCGGGAGGGAGAGTAGGAAACACCATATATTTT
NA,TRBJ2-7,TRBV20-1,NA,CSAIGRSAGLSNEQYF,TGCAGTGCAATCGGGCGGTCAGCGGGTCTTTCTAACGAGCAGTACTTC
NA,TRBJ2-1,TRBV7-2,many,CASSLRQVDEQFF,TGTGCCAGCAGCTTAAGGCAGGTGGATGAGCAGTTCTTC
NA,TRBJ2-5,TRBV11-2,many,CASSLIPFGGAETQYF,TGTGCCAGCAGCTTAATCCCCTTCGGCGGGGCAGAGACCCAGTACTTC
TRBD1,TRBJ2-5,TRBV6-1,many,CASSFAGTGGEEEYF,TGTGCCAGCAGTTTCGCGGGGACAGGGGGTGAAGAAGAGTACTTC
NA,TRBJ2-5,TRBV20-1,many,CSARWTEKETQYF,TGCAGTGCTAGGTGGACCGAGAAAGAGACCCAGTACTTC
TRBD1,TRBJ2-7,TRBV27,many,CASSLGQGDYEQYF,TGTGCCAGCAGCTTAGGACAGGGGGACTACGAGCAGTACTTC
NA,TRBJ2-7,TRBV20-1,many,CRPRDFPSYEQYF,TGCCGCCCCCGGGACTTCCCCTCCTACGAGCAGTACTTC
NA,TRBJ2-7,TRBV6-1,many,CASSPRQNYEQYF,TGTGCCAGCTCCCCGAGGCAGAACTACGAGCAGTACTTC
NA,TRBJ2-2,TRBV4-1,NA,CASSQRQVIFANTGELFF,TGCGCCAGCAGCCAAAGACAGGTCATCTTCGCGAACACCGGGGAGCTGTTTTTT
TRBD1,TRBJ1-6,TRBV7-2,NA,CASSTTGGRSPLHF,TGTGCCAGCAGCACCACAGGGGGCCGGTCACCCCTCCACTTT
NA,TRBJ2-7,TRBV3-1,many,CATGTSYEQYF,TGTGCCACCGGGACCTCCTACGAGCAGTACTTC
TRBD2,TRBJ2-3,TRBV2,many,CAGAGGGGTDTQYF,TGTGCCGGCGCGGGGGGGGGAGGCACAGATACGCAGTATTTT
TRBD2,TRBJ2-5,TRBV10-3,NA,CAISTRSSGNIETQYF,TGTGCCATCAGTACGAGGAGCAGCGGGAACATAGAGACCCAGTACTTC
NA,TRBJ2-2,TRBV5-1,few,CASRQIGTTNTGELFF,TGCGCCAGCAGGCAAATTGGGACGACGAACACCGGGGAGCTGTTTTTT
NA,TRBJ2-1,TRBV18,NA,CASSPSALNEQFF,TGTGCCAGCTCACCTTCCGCCTTAAATGAGCAGTTCTTC
TRBD1,TRBJ1-4,TRBV5-1,few,CASSLAGQLNEKLFF,TGCGCCAGCAGCTTGGCGGGACAGCTTAATGAAAAACTGTTTTTT
NA,TRBJ1-2,TRBV30,many,CAWSGAGGYTF,TGTGCCTGGAGTGGAGCGGGGGGCTACACCTTC
TRBD2,TRBJ2-2,TRBV5-1,many,CASSRRTSAGELFF,TGCGCCAGCAGCAGGAGGACTAGCGCCGGGGAGCTGTTTTTT
NA,TRBJ2-3,TRBV28,many,CASSSEGVSTDTQYF,TGTGCCAGCAGCTCAGAAGGGGTTAGCACAGATACGCAGTATTTT
NA,TRBJ1-2,TRBV19,many,CASSPDRQILYGYTF,TGTGCCAGTAGTCCAGACAGGCAGATCCTCTATGGCTACACCTTC
NA,TRBJ1-4,TRBV5-1,few,CASSLYGRGDEKLFF,TGCGCCAGCAGCTTGTACGGCAGGGGAGATGAAAAACTGTTTTTT
NA,TRBJ2-6,TRBV7-9,NA,CASTTQVSGANVLTF,TGTGCCAGCACCACACAAGTCTCTGGGGCCAACGTCCTGACTTTC
TRBD2,TRBJ2-5,TRBV20-1,many,CSARYDSGTSGRVVRGTQYF,TGCAGTGCTAGATACGACTCCGGGACTAGCGGGAGGGTTGTCCGAGGGACCCAGTACTTC
NA,TRBJ1-3,TRBV7-8,few,CASSPDPSRSGNTIYF,TGTGCCAGCAGCCCGGACCCCAGTCGCTCTGGAAACACCATATATTTT